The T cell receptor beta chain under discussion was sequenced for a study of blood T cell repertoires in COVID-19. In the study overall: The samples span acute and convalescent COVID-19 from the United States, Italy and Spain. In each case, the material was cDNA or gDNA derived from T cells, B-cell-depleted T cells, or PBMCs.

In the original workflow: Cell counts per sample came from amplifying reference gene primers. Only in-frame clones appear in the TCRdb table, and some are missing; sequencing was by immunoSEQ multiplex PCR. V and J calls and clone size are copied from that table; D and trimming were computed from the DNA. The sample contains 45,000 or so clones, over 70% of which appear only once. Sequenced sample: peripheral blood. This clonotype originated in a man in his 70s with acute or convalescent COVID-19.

This chain's CDR3 is CASSFQDWQGAFF. As DNA, the CDR3 is TGTGCCAGCAGTTTTCAGGATTGGCAGGGAGCTTTCTTT. This rearrangement joins TRBV12-3 or TRBV12-4 to TRBJ1-1; TRBD1 is a possible D gene (5 bases). V lost 3 bases, J lost 10 bases, and 15 bases lay in between. The CDR3 extends over 13 amino acids.